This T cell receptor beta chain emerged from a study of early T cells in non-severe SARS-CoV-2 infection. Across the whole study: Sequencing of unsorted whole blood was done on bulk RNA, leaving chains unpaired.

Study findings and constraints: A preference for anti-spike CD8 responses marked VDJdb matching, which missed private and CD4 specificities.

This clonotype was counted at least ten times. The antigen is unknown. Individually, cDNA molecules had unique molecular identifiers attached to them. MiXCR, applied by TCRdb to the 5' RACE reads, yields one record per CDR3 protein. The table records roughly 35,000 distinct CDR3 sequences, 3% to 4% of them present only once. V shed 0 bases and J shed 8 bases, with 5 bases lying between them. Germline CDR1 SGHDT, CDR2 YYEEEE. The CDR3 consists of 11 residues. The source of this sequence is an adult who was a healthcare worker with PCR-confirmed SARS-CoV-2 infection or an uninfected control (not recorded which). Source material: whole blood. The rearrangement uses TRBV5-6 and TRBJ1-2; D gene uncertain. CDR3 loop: CASSLGVGYTF. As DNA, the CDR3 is TGTGCCAGCAGCTTGGGAGTCGGCTACACCTTC. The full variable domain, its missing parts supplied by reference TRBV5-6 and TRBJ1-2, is DAGVTQSPTHLIKTRGQQVTLRCSPKSGHDTVSWYQQALGQGPQFIFQYYEEEERQRGNFPDRFSGHQFPNYSSELNVNALLLGDSALYLCASSLGVGYTFGSGTRLTVV.